Following are 22 T cell receptor beta chains from one sample sequenced in a study of T-cell memory formation after mild COVID-19. In TCRdb, the 5' RACE reads were re-called with MiXCR into one record per CDR3 protein. The sample holds roughly 560,000 distinct CDR3 sequences, roughly 22% seen once. The material sequenced was PBMCs or a T cell subset sorted from them (not recorded which). The receptor set was obtained from an adult woman who had mild COVID-19 (a few samples of this study predate the infection). Cell type and time point are not known.

The rearrangement links TRBV30 to TRBJ2-4; 8 nucleotides line up with TRBD1. Unmatched junction bases numbered 9, after V lost 6 bases and J lost 5 bases. This CDR3 contains 14 residues. The germline CDR1 and CDR2 sequences are GTSNPN and SVGIG (reference sequence). The CDR3, as DNA: TGTGCCTGTCTCAGGGGGCATGGGGAAAACATTCAGTACTTC. Translated: CACLRGHGENIQYF.

Comment on this clonotype: A read error may account for a junction end that differs from germline. The chain recombines TRBV5-1 with TRBJ2-4; D is perhaps TRBD1 or TRBD2 (5 bases each). CDR1 is SGHRS, CDR2 YFSETQ, per germline. This CDR3 spans 15 amino acids. CDR3 sequence: CASSLAGTLEKIQYF. The CDR3, as DNA: TGCGCCAGCAGCTTGGCCGGGACGCTTGAAAAAATTCAGTACTTC.

The rearrangement links TRBV4-1 to TRBJ2-1, with 13 bases aligning to TRBD2. This CDR3 region has 19 residues. Germline lookup yields CDR1 MGHRA and CDR2 YSYEKL. V gave up 1 base and J gave up 6 bases; unmatched junction bases: 12. The CDR3, as DNA: TGCGCCAGCAGCCAAGCCTTACTAGCGGGAGGGCCTATGGTCAATGAGCAGTTCTTC. It is translated as CASSQALLAGGPMVNEQFF.

The J gene is TRBJ1-3, the V gene TRBV12-3 or TRBV12-4; no reliable D call. Trimming removed 7 bases from V and 3 bases from J, with 10 bases in between. The CDR3 covers 13 residues. The CDR3 protein is CASTFVGGNTIYF. In nucleotides, the CDR3 is TGTGCCAGCACCTTCGTAGGTGGAAACACCATATATTTT.

This chain uses TRBV4-2 with TRBJ2-7; 12 bases align to TRBD2. This CDR3 spans 17 amino acids. Germline V lookup: CDR1 LGHNA, CDR2 YNFKEQ. V lost 0 bases to trimming and J lost 4 bases; unmatched junction nucleotides: 7. The CDR3 nucleotides read TGTGCCAGCAGCCAAGATGGGCTAGCGGGAGGGGGGTACGAGCAGTACTTC. Its protein product is CASSQDGLAGGGYEQYF.

This chain uses TRBV12-3 or TRBV12-4 with TRBJ2-2; 7 bases agree with TRBD1. This CDR3 comprises 15 residues. With 6 bases clipped from V and 1 base from J, the junction kept 5 bases outside the gene matches. DNA for the CDR3: TGTGCCAGCAGCCCTGGACAGGAGAACACCGGGGAGCTGTTTTTT. Amino acid sequence: CASSPGQENTGELFF.

This chain links TRBV5-4 with TRBJ1-2; D is unclear. The CDR3 loop spans 14 amino acids. Germline V gene sequence: CDR1 SGHNT, CDR2 YYREEE (reference sequence). The germline V and J ends were trimmed by 4 bases and 5 bases, with 15 bases remaining between them. CDR3 sequence: CASSPAGPGYGYTF. Written as DNA, the CDR3 is TGTGCCAGCAGCCCCGCGGGTCCGGGATATGGCTACACCTTC.

There are a few counts of this clonotype. CDR3 sequence: CASSPSGPSYEQYF. CDR3 in DNA: TGTGCCAGCAGCCCAAGCGGGCCGTCCTACGAGCAGTACTTC. The chain combines TRBV7-6 with TRBJ2-7; possible D gene TRBD2, 6 bases. V shed 5 bases and J shed 1 base, with 12 bases lying between them. Looked up from germline, CDR1 is SGHVS and CDR2 is FNYEAQ. The CDR3 consists of 14 residues.

The V and J genes are TRBV2 and TRBJ2-3; no reliable D call. V lost 4 bases and J 6 bases, leaving 11 bases between the germline ends. Germline V CDR1 and CDR2: SNHLY, FYNNEI. This CDR3 is 13 amino acids long. CDR3 loop: CASSVNYVDTQYF. CDR3 coding DNA: TGTGCCAGCAGTGTGAACTACGTGGATACGCAGTATTTT.

This clonotype was detected only a few times. V is TRBV7-9 and J is TRBJ2-7; tentative D call: TRBD2 (5 bases). Trimming stripped 7 bases from V and 0 bases from J, with 7 bases between. Germline V gives CDR1 SEHNR, CDR2 FQNEAQ (reference sequence). The CDR3 consists of 12 residues. CDR3 DNA sequence: TGTGCCAGCAACGGAGGCTCCTACGAGCAGTACTTC. Encoded protein: CASNGGSYEQYF. The variable domain in full, completed from reference TRBV7-9 and TRBJ2-7, reads DTGVSQNPRHKITKRGQNVTFRCDPISEHNRLYWYRQTLGQGPEFLTYFQNEAQLEKSRLLSDRFSAERPKGSFSTLEIQRTEQGDSAMYLCASNGGSYEQYFGPGTRLTVT.

This clonotype was picked up a small number of times. This rearrangement joins TRBV4-1 to TRBJ1-2; D is possibly TRBD1 (5 bases). The length of the CDR3 is 14 residues. V was shortened by 4 bases and J by 4 bases, with 13 bases between the two germline ends. Germline V CDR1 and CDR2: MGHRA, YSYEKL. CDR3 sequence reads: CASSLTGGVYGYTF. CDR3 DNA sequence: TGCGCCAGCAGCCTCACGGGGGGGGTCTATGGCTACACCTTC.

In its sample, this clonotype was seen many times. V and J are TRBV7-9 and TRBJ2-7, with 11 bases matching TRBD2. The CDR3 has 16 residues. V shed 4 bases, J shed 1 base, and the junction held 6 bases outside the gene matches. Germline V gives CDR1 SEHNR, CDR2 FQNEAQ (reference sequence). The CDR3, as DNA: TGTGCCAGCAGCTCTGCCGGGACTAGCGGTTCCTACGAGCAGTACTTC. Its translation is CASSSAGTSGSYEQYF.

The CDR3 spells CASSKWGNDQPQHF. The CDR3 DNA reads TGTGCCAGCAGTAAATGGGGAAACGATCAGCCCCAGCATTTT. The V gene is TRBV6-6, the J gene TRBJ1-5; D is unresolved. CDR1 is MNHNY and CDR2 is SVGAGI in the germline V gene (reference sequence). The CDR3 runs to 14 residues. V was shortened by 5 bases and J by 5 bases, with 13 bases between the two germline ends.

This clonotype was counted a few times. V is TRBV7-9 and J is TRBJ2-7; D tentatively fits TRBD1 or TRBD2 (6 bases each). This CDR3 contains 13 residues. The germline gives CDR1 SEHNR, CDR2 FQNEAQ (reference sequence). V dropped 3 bases and J dropped 7 bases, with 13 bases sitting between them. CDR3 nucleotide sequence: TGTGCCAGCAGCTTTGGGGGGCTGGAGGAGCAGTACTTC. Translated: CASSFGGLEEQYF.

J is TRBJ1-1 and V is TRBV25-1; 11 bases line up with TRBD1. The CDR3 runs to 14 residues. V dropped 8 bases and J dropped 6; count of bases not matched to a gene: 8. CDR1 is MGHDK, CDR2 SYGVNS, per germline. CDR3 nucleotide sequence: TGTGCCAGCCGCCGGACAGGGGGCAAAGCTGAAGCTTTCTTT. Its translation is CASRRTGGKAEAFF.

A few counts support this clonotype. The chain employs TRBV25-1 and TRBJ2-1; D is ambiguous. The V and J ends lost 3 bases and 8 bases respectively, with 8 bases between them. The CDR3 consists of 12 residues. Per germline, CDR1 MGHDK and CDR2 SYGVNS. CDR3: CASSDIADEQFF. For the CDR3, the DNA is TGTGCCAGCAGTGACATAGCAGATGAGCAGTTCTTC. Together with reference TRBV25-1 and TRBJ2-1, the CDR3 gives the full variable domain: EADIYQTPRYLVIGTGKKITLECSQTMGHDKMYWYQQDPGMELHLIHYSYGVNSTEKGDLSSESTVSRIRTEHFPLTLESARPSHTSQYLCASSDIADEQFFGPGTRLTVL.

This clonotype appeared a few times. The rearrangement links TRBV24-1 to TRBJ1-2, with TRBD1 matching over 7 bases. The junction had 5 bases not matched to a gene; V was cut back by 9 bases and J by 2 bases. Germline loops: CDR1 KGHDR, CDR2 SFDVKD. The CDR3 covers 13 residues. CDR3 nucleotide sequence: TGTGCCACCCAGACAGGGTCGAACTATGGCTACACCTTC. Residues: CATQTGSNYGYTF.

The table lists this clonotype with a few counts. The rearrangement links TRBV15 to TRBJ2-1; no clear D. The CDR3 spans 17 residues. CDR1 and CDR2 (germline): LNHNV, YYDKDF (reference sequence). Trimming left V 3 bases short and J 2 bases short, with 17 bases between. The CDR3 DNA is TGTGCCACCAGCAGCCTCGACCGTCGGGTTGCCTACAATGAGCAGTTCTTC. It codes for CATSSLDRRVAYNEQFF.

The chain employs TRBV29-1 and TRBJ2-1, with unresolved D. The V gene's germline CDR1 is SQVTM and CDR2 ANQGSEA. This CDR3 has 15 residues. V dropped 6 bases and J dropped 1 base, with 16 bases sitting between them. CDR3 residues: CSVPRRAVSYNEQFF. CDR3 in DNA: TGCAGCGTCCCCCGTCGGGCGGTTTCCTACAATGAGCAGTTCTTC.

This clonotype has ten or more counts. The gene calls are TRBV9 and TRBJ1-5; perhaps TRBD1 as D (5 bases). The CDR3 length is 15 residues. V was trimmed by 2 bases and J by 2 bases, leaving 11 bases between them. The germline V gene encodes CDR1 SGDLS and CDR2 YYNGEE. The CDR3 nucleotides are TGTGCCAGCAGCGTGGGGGAATTGGGCAATCAGCCCCAGCATTTT. Amino acid sequence: CASSVGELGNQPQHF. The complete variable domain, with remaining parts taken from reference TRBV9 and TRBJ1-5, reads DSGVTQTPKHLITATGQRVTLRCSPRSGDLSVYWYQQSLDQGLQFLIQYYNGEERAKGNILERFSAQQFPDLHSELNLSSLELGDSALYFCASSVGELGNQPQHFGDGTRLSIL.

CDR3 sequence: CASSFGGGRADTQYF. The DNA for the CDR3 is TGTGCCAGCAGCTTTGGGGGGGGACGGGCAGATACGCAGTATTTT. The chain links TRBV5-5 to TRBJ2-3; 7 nucleotides align to TRBD2. The J segment lost 4 bases and the V segment lost 2 bases, leaving 7 bases of the junction unmatched. Germline loops: CDR1 SGHKS, CDR2 YYEKEE (reference sequence). This CDR3 spans 15 amino acids.

The rearrangement uses TRBV10-3 and TRBJ2-1; 7 nucleotides line up with TRBD1. With 1 base clipped from V and 5 bases from J, the junction kept 5 bases outside the gene matches. The CDR3 is made up of 15 amino acids. CDR1 and CDR2 (germline): ENHRY, SYGVKD. The CDR3 protein is CAISELQGSHNEQFF. The CDR3 bases are TGTGCCATCAGTGAGTTACAGGGGTCCCACAATGAGCAGTTCTTC.